Presented here are 28 T cell receptor beta chains from one specimen sequenced in a study of healthy donors' naive CD4 and CD8 T cells. A linear amplification protocol produced the TCR libraries from approximately 460 ng of total RNA. Each CDR3 protein gets one entry after TCRdb re-called the reads with MiXCR. This sample has around 200,000 distinct CDR3 sequences, with over 60% found just once. The specimen sequenced was naive CD4+ and CD8+ T cells sorted from blood, pooled from several donors. The receptors derive from a pool of human donors in good health; the sample pools cells from several healthy donors.

The chain recombines TRBV7-8 with TRBJ2-5; 7 positions agree with TRBD2. Losses at the gene ends were 3 bases for V and 3 bases for J; bases not matched to a gene: 7. The CDR3 sequence is 15 residues long. Per the germline V gene, CDR1 is SGHVS and CDR2 is FQNEAQ. DNA for the CDR3: TGTGCCAGCAGCTTTGGGGACTACACCAAAGAGACCCAGTACTTC. Amino acid sequence: CASSFGDYTKETQYF.

The chain carries TRBV6-5 and TRBJ1-2, with D hard to call. In germline, CDR1 is MNHEY, CDR2 SVGAGI. V was clipped by 8 bases and J by 8 bases, with 12 bases between them. There are 11 residues in the CDR3. CDR3 residues: CASSSLKGYTF. CDR3 nucleotide sequence: TGTGCCAGCTCATCCTTGAAGGGCTACACCTTC.

The chain combines TRBV4-2 with TRBJ1-3; D unresolved. In germline, CDR1 is LGHNA, CDR2 YNFKEQ. The CDR3 consists of 18 residues. V was clipped by 0 bases and J by 3 bases, with 18 bases between them. CDR3 DNA sequence: TGTGCCAGCAGCCAAGATAGCGCCGGGCGTTGGGTTGGAAACACCATATATTTT. Amino acid sequence: CASSQDSAGRWVGNTIYF.

The V and J genes are TRBV11-1 and TRBJ2-5, with D perhaps assigned TRBD1 or TRBD2 (5 bases each). The CDR3 runs 14 residues. Germline CDR1 and CDR2: SGHAT and FQDESV (reference sequence). The V end was cut by 5 bases, the J end by 5 bases, with 15 bases between. The chain's CDR3 is CASSLREEGETQYF. DNA for the CDR3: TGTGCCAGCAGCCTCCGGGAAGAGGGGGAGACCCAGTACTTC.

V and J are TRBV20-1 and TRBJ2-5; the match to TRBD2 covers 9 bases. The CDR3 runs 15 residues. Unmatched junction bases numbered 11, after V lost 7 bases and J lost 2 bases. CDR1 and CDR2 from the germline V gene are DFQATT and SNEGSKA (reference sequence). The CDR3, as DNA: TGCAGTGTTTCCTTGACTAGCGGCTGGCAAGAGACCCAGTACTTC. This gives the protein CSVSLTSGWQETQYF.

The CDR3 sequence: CASSSYLQETQYF. DNA for the CDR3: TGTGCCAGCAGCTCCTATCTCCAAGAGACCCAGTACTTC. V usage is TRBV5-6 and J usage is TRBJ2-5, with D unresolved. V was clipped by 3 bases and J by 1 base, with 7 bases between them. CDR1 is SGHDT, CDR2 YYEEEE, per germline. The CDR3 length is 13 residues.

V is TRBV6-5 and J is TRBJ2-1, with 8 bases that match TRBD2. Trimming at V came to 4 bases and at J to 4 bases, leaving 15 bases not matched to a gene. The germline V gene has CDR1 MNHEY and CDR2 SVGAGI. The CDR3 is made up of 18 amino acids. The CDR3 sequence: CASSSETSGQPQYNEQFF. The DNA for the CDR3 is TGTGCCAGCAGTTCCGAAACTAGCGGCCAACCACAGTACAATGAGCAGTTCTTC.

The gene calls are TRBV5-6 and TRBJ2-7; 8 bases map to TRBD2. Germline V gives CDR1 SGHDT, CDR2 YYEEEE. Trimming took 4 bases from V and 6 from J; bases not matched to a gene: 12. CDR3 length equals 15 residues. In nucleotides, the CDR3 is TGTGCCAGCAGCGACGGACTCCGGGAGGGACTCGAGCAGTACTTC. Its protein product is CASSDGLREGLEQYF.

V gene TRBV30 combines with J gene TRBJ1-2; D is possibly TRBD1 (5 bases). The CDR3 has 14 amino acids. Trimming pared 0 bases from V and 5 bases from J, leaving 13 bases between. Germline CDR1 GTSNPN, CDR2 SVGIG (reference sequence). The CDR3 loop is CAWSVPRGWYGYTF. The CDR3 nucleotides are TGTGCCTGGAGTGTCCCGAGGGGATGGTATGGCTACACCTTC. Drawing the rest from reference TRBV30 and TRBJ1-2, the complete variable domain is SQTIHQWPATLVQPVGSPLSLECTVEGTSNPNLYWYRQAAGRGLQLLFYSVGIGQISSEVPQNLSASRPQDRQFILSSKKLLLSDSGFYLCAWSVPRGWYGYTFGSGTRLTVV.

The chain combines TRBV6-2 or TRBV6-3 with TRBJ1-1; D not certain. The germline V gene has CDR1 MNHEY and CDR2 SVGEGT. The V end lost 7 bases, the J end lost 5 bases, and 11 bases lay between the germline ends. This CDR3 comprises 12 residues. CDR3: CASTRRETEAFF. CDR3 sequence (DNA): TGTGCCAGCACCCGAAGGGAGACTGAAGCTTTCTTT.

This clonotype has only a few counts. The genes are TRBV13 and TRBJ1-2; TRBD1 might be the D (5 bases). The V gene lost 5 bases and the J gene lost 4 bases, with 17 bases spanning the gap. Germline V gene lookup returns CDR1 PRHDT and CDR2 FYEKMQ (reference sequence). The CDR3 covers 15 residues. CDR3 protein: CASSVGNGAAYGYTF. The CDR3 bases are TGTGCCAGCAGCGTCGGGAACGGGGCAGCCTATGGCTACACCTTC.

The chain links TRBV12-5 to TRBJ2-1, with D possibly TRBD2 on 7 matching bases. Trimming left V 4 bases short and J 13 bases short, with 14 bases between. This CDR3 is 12 amino acids long. Germline V CDR1 and CDR2: LGHNT, FRNRAP. Here the CDR3 reads CASGSGGASQFF. The CDR3 DNA reads TGTGCTAGTGGTTCGGGGGGCGCGTCCCAGTTCTTC.

The chain joins TRBV29-1 to TRBJ1-2; D is undetermined. Trimming stripped 7 bases from V and 6 bases from J, with 18 bases between. Germline CDR1 SQVTM, CDR2 ANQGSEA. The CDR3 extends over 13 amino acids. As DNA, the CDR3 is TGCAGCGGTGAGGAACAGTATGGTAATGGCTACACCTTC. It codes for CSGEEQYGNGYTF. Full variable domain (outside the CDR3, taken from reference TRBV29-1 and TRBJ1-2): SAVISQKPSRDICQRGTSLTIQCQVDSQVTMMFWYRQQPGQSLTLIATANQGSEATYESGFVIDKFPISRPNLTFSTLTVSNMSPEDSSIYLCSGEEQYGNGYTFGSGTRLTVV.

V usage is TRBV7-8 and J usage is TRBJ2-7; 7 bases agree with TRBD2. Trimming removed 4 bases from V and 6 bases from J; junction bases left unmatched: 12. Germline CDR1 is SGHVS and CDR2 is FQNEAQ. The CDR3 length is 15 residues. The DNA of the CDR3 is TGTGCCAGCAGCTCATCCCAGGGACTATCCCCCGAGCAGTACTTC. Translated, it gives CASSSSQGLSPEQYF.

This chain connects TRBV20-1 to TRBJ2-5; D is unresolved. CDR1 is DFQATT, CDR2 SNEGSKA, per germline (reference sequence). The CDR3 is 13 residues long. Trimming took 3 bases from V and 5 from J, leaving 13 bases between them. The CDR3, as DNA: TGCAGTGCTAGGCTCCCACCGGCGGAGACCCAGTACTTC. It yields the protein CSARLPPAETQYF.

The CDR3 is CASSIVGPLDEQYF. In nucleotides, the CDR3 is TGTGCCAGTAGTATTGTGGGACCGTTGGACGAGCAGTACTTC. V gene TRBV19 combines with J gene TRBJ2-7; D could derive from TRBD1 or TRBD2 (5 bases each). V lost 3 bases to trimming and J lost 5 bases, with 14 bases between them. Germline lookup yields CDR1 LNHDA and CDR2 SQIVND (reference sequence). There are 14 residues in the CDR3.

The chain has TRBV6-6 and TRBJ2-1; TRBD2 matches 7 bases. The junction had 5 bases not matched to a gene; V was cut back by 2 bases and J by 4 bases. The CDR3 is 15 residues long. Germline-derived CDR1 and CDR2 are MNHNY and SVGAGI (reference sequence). The CDR3: CASSYVSSGYNEQFF. The CDR3 region has the DNA TGTGCCAGCAGTTACGTTTCTAGCGGATACAATGAGCAGTTCTTC.

In its sample, this clonotype was seen once. V is TRBV27 and J is TRBJ2-3; D not resolved. This CDR3 has 15 residues. The V and J ends lost 1 base and 6 bases respectively, with 14 bases between them. Germline V gene lookup returns CDR1 MNHEY and CDR2 SMNVEV (reference sequence). The CDR3 DNA reads TGTGCCAGCAGTTTATGGGAAACGGGCTTTGATACGCAGTATTTT. Its protein is CASSLWETGFDTQYF.

The rearrangement uses TRBV25-1 and TRBJ2-1, with D tentatively TRBD1 (5 bases). Germline CDR1 MGHDK, CDR2 SYGVNS. This CDR3 is built from 13 residues. Trimming shortened V by 4 bases and J by 6 bases, and 10 bases separated the two germline ends. The CDR3 DNA is TGTGCCAGCAGTGCAGGACACCCCAATGAGCAGTTCTTC. It specifies CASSAGHPNEQFF.

This chain connects TRBV27 to TRBJ1-2; D is unresolved. This CDR3 has 15 amino acids. Germline V CDR1 and CDR2: MNHEY, SMNVEV (reference sequence). Trimming removed 2 bases from V and 3 bases from J, with 13 bases in between. The CDR3 loop reads CASSLGPEEDYGYTF. The CDR3 DNA reads TGTGCCAGCAGTTTAGGGCCCGAGGAGGACTATGGCTACACCTTC.

The rearrangement joins TRBV19 to TRBJ1-1; D is unclear. CDR1 and CDR2 from the germline V gene are LNHDA and SQIVND (reference sequence). This CDR3 region has 15 residues. Trimming took off 2 bases at V and 0 bases at J, with 10 bases between the two ends. Written as DNA, the CDR3 is TGTGCCAGTAGTATAACTCGCCGAATGAACACTGAAGCTTTCTTT. Residues: CASSITRRMNTEAFF.

The rearrangement joins TRBV6-5 to TRBJ2-7; 8 bases match TRBD2. Trimming took 2 bases from V and 6 from J; bases not matched to a gene: 9. This CDR3 contains 15 residues. Germline CDR1 reads MNHEY; CDR2 reads SVGAGI. The CDR3 sequence: CASSYPGLDGREQYF. The CDR3, as DNA: TGTGCCAGCAGTTACCCGGGACTAGATGGACGCGAGCAGTACTTC.

This clonotype was found once. V gene TRBV6-5 combines with J gene TRBJ2-1; no clear D. This CDR3 is built from 14 residues. V lost 4 bases and J lost 2, with 9 bases in between. Germline V gene lookup returns CDR1 MNHEY and CDR2 SVGAGI. In nucleotides, the CDR3 is TGTGCCAGCAGTTCCCGGGTAGCCTACAATGAGCAGTTCTTC. Protein sequence: CASSSRVAYNEQFF.

The chain carries TRBV12-3 or TRBV12-4 and TRBJ1-5, with D maybe TRBD1 (5 bases). The CDR3 runs to 18 residues. Trimming took 2 bases from V and 3 from J, leaving 20 bases between them. The chain's CDR3 is CASSLKWGGSFDNQPQHF. The CDR3 DNA reads as TGTGCCAGCAGTTTAAAGTGGGGCGGGTCTTTTGACAATCAGCCCCAGCATTTT.

The chain joins TRBV7-2 to TRBJ2-1, with TRBD2 identical over 8 bases. Trimming cost V 5 bases and J 0 bases; bases outside gene matches: 9. Germline V gives CDR1 SGHTA, CDR2 FQGNSA. This CDR3 region has 17 residues. CDR3 protein: CASSPRRGVSSYNEQFF. The CDR3 DNA sequence: TGTGCCAGCAGCCCACGGCGGGGGGTCAGCTCCTACAATGAGCAGTTCTTC.

V and J are TRBV11-2 and TRBJ2-3; D tentatively fits TRBD1 or TRBD2 (5 bases each). Trimming took off 7 bases at V and 0 bases at J, with 14 bases between the two ends. The CDR3 contains 15 residues. Germline values: CDR1 SGHAT, CDR2 FQNNGV. CDR3 in amino acids: CASTFEGFSTDTQYF. The CDR3, as DNA: TGTGCCAGCACCTTCGAGGGGTTCAGCACAGATACGCAGTATTTT.

The V call is TRBV19, the J call TRBJ2-5; 11 nucleotides agree with TRBD2. The CDR3 spans 17 residues. Trimming cost V 5 bases and J 4 bases; bases outside gene matches: 12. The germline gives CDR1 LNHDA, CDR2 SQIVND (reference sequence). The CDR3 sequence is CASSALAGVGVGETQYF. The CDR3 nucleotides are TGTGCCAGTAGTGCACTAGCGGGAGTAGGTGTTGGAGAGACCCAGTACTTC.

This clonotype was seen a handful of times. V and J are TRBV11-2 and TRBJ1-1; 7 positions match TRBD1. There are 14 residues in the CDR3. Trimming at V came to 7 bases and at J to 6 bases, leaving 11 bases not matched to a gene. Germline V CDR1 and CDR2: SGHAT, FQNNGV. CDR3 DNA: TGTGCCAGCAACCGCGACAGGGTGAGCCCTGAAGCTTTCTTT. Amino acids: CASNRDRVSPEAFF.